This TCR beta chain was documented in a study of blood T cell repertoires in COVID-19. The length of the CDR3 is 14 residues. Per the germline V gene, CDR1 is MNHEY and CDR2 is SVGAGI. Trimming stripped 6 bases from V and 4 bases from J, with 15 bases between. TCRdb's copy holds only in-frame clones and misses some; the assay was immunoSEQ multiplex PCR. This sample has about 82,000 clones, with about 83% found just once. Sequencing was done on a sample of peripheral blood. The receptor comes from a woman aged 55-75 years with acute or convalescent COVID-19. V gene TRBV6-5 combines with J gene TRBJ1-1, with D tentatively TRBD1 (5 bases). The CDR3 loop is CASSKAGGGTEAFF. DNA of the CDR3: TGTGCCAGCAGCAAGGCGGGGGGGGGCACTGAAGCTTTCTTT.